The next 22 T cell receptor beta chains were all read from a single sample in a study of identical twins. One entry per CDR3 protein, called by TCRdb with MiXCR from the 5' RACE reads. The sample contains 1.5 million to 2 million distinct CDR3 sequences, more than 30% of which appear only once. Material for sequencing was cord blood. The receptors shown here come from a newborn girl in good health.

This clonotype was counted between two and nine times. For the CDR3, the DNA is TGTGCCAGCAGCCCCTTCCAGGGGGCGTCTGGAAACACCATATATTTT. Translation: CASSPFQGASGNTIYF. The chain recombines TRBV12-3 or TRBV12-4 with TRBJ1-3; TRBD1 aligns across 8 bases. This CDR3 contains 16 residues. The junction had 8 bases not matched to a gene; V was cut back by 6 bases and J by 1 base.

The rearrangement uses TRBV28 and TRBJ1-6; 10 nucleotides line up with TRBD1. Germline V CDR1 and CDR2: MDHEN, SYDVKM. J gave up 7 bases and V 5 bases, and 11 bases lay outside the gene matches. The CDR3 consists of 17 residues. The CDR3 DNA follows: TGTGCCAGCAGTAACCTTGGGACAGGGGTTCGGAATTCACCCCTCCACTTT. Amino acids: CASSNLGTGVRNSPLHF.

At least ten counts were recorded for this clonotype. The genes are TRBV2 and TRBJ2-5, with 8 nucleotides matching TRBD1. J was trimmed by 4 bases and V by 5 bases; bases with no gene match: 6. Germline CDR1 and CDR2: SNHLY and FYNNEI. The length of the CDR3 is 14 residues. The CDR3 nucleotides are TGTGCCAGCAGTCTAACCGGACAGGGAGAGACCCAGTACTTC. Amino acids: CASSLTGQGETQYF.

The V and J genes are TRBV20-1 and TRBJ2-1; D remains unclear. This CDR3 has 14 amino acids. The V gene lost 6 bases and the J gene lost 5 bases, with 17 bases spanning the gap. Germline loops: CDR1 DFQATT, CDR2 SNEGSKA (reference sequence). CDR3 coding DNA: TGCAGTGCACGTCGCCCGGGTCCGAACAATGAGCAGTTCTTC. Translating gives CSARRPGPNNEQFF.

This clonotype occurred a few times. The V and J genes are TRBV6-4 and TRBJ2-3; D might be TRBD1 or TRBD2, each matching 6 bases. Germline lookup yields CDR1 MRHNA and CDR2 SNTAGT. V shed 3 bases and J shed 6 bases, with 16 bases lying between them. This CDR3 is 15 amino acids long. Written as DNA, the CDR3 is TGTGCCAGCAGTGAAGGAGGGGGATGGACGGATACGCAGTATTTT. This encodes CASSEGGGWTDTQYF.

This rearrangement joins TRBV5-1 to TRBJ2-1, with unresolved D. V lost 2 bases to trimming and J lost 9 bases, with 12 bases between them. Germline V gene lookup returns CDR1 SGHRS and CDR2 YFSETQ. The CDR3 spans 13 residues. The CDR3 DNA follows: TGCGCCAGCAGCTTTGCCTCGCCTCTTGAGCAGTTCTTC. It yields the protein CASSFASPLEQFF.

This clonotype was observed at least ten times. The CDR3 sequence is CASSGGYTDTQYF. DNA for the CDR3: TGTGCCAGCAGTGGAGGGTACACAGATACGCAGTATTTT. The chain links TRBV9 to TRBJ2-3; tentatively, D is TRBD2 (6 bases). CDR3 size: 13 residues. From germline, CDR1 is SGDLS and CDR2 YYNGEE. V was clipped by 5 bases and J by 2 bases, with 9 bases between them.

This chain joins TRBV6-1 and TRBJ2-7; 7 bases are shared with TRBD1. The CDR3 totals 17 residues. CDR1 MNHNS and CDR2 SASEGT come from the germline V gene. The V and J ends lost 7 bases and 4 bases, in that order; junction bases with no gene match: 19. As DNA, the CDR3 is TGTGCCAGCACCAGAAGCCCGGGACAGCCATTCCTTTACGAGCAGTACTTC. Protein: CASTRSPGQPFLYEQYF.

The genes are TRBV28 and TRBJ2-3; 7 bases are a match to TRBD2. This CDR3 contains 18 residues. Germline assignment: CDR1 MDHEN and CDR2 SYDVKM. V lost 2 bases and J lost 1; bases outside the gene matches: 12. The CDR3 DNA reads as TGTGCCAGCAGTTTACTGGGTTCTAGCGGAGGGGGCACAGATACGCAGTATTTT. Translated: CASSLLGSSGGGTDTQYF.

The rearrangement links TRBV6-6 to TRBJ2-3, with 7 bases matching TRBD2. This CDR3 contains 17 residues. The germline CDR1 and CDR2 sequences are MNHNY and SVGAGI (reference sequence). V shed 1 base, J shed 0 bases, and the junction held 7 bases outside the gene matches. The CDR3 nucleotides read TGTGCCAGCAGTTACTGGGGGGGGACTACTAGCACAGATACGCAGTATTTT. Residues: CASSYWGGTTSTDTQYF.

V is TRBV4-2 and J is TRBJ1-1; a possible D gene is TRBD1 (5 bases). This CDR3 contains 18 residues. Trimming pared 0 bases from V and 1 base from J, leaving 18 bases between. The germline gives CDR1 LGHNA, CDR2 YNFKEQ. The CDR3 loop reads CASSQDTLLWQGNTEAFF. For the CDR3, the DNA is TGTGCCAGCAGCCAAGATACCCTCTTATGGCAGGGGAACACTGAAGCTTTCTTT.

The chain carries TRBV18 and TRBJ2-7; tentative D call: TRBD2 (6 bases). Trimming cost V 0 bases and J 4 bases, with 13 bases left between them. CDR3 length: 15 residues. Looked up from germline, CDR1 is KGHSH and CDR2 is LQKENI. The CDR3 sequence is CASSPPNSGGYEQYF. The DNA of the CDR3 is TGTGCCAGCTCACCACCGAATAGCGGAGGTTACGAGCAGTACTTC.

This clonotype was counted a few times. The rearrangement links TRBV6-1 to TRBJ2-3; D is undetermined. V was shortened by 8 bases and J by 4 bases, with 13 bases between the two germline ends. CDR3 length equals 13 residues. Germline-derived CDR1 and CDR2 are MNHNS and SASEGT. The CDR3 DNA follows: TGTGCCAGCCGCATAGACGGGTCAGATACGCAGTATTTT. This codes for CASRIDGSDTQYF.

The V gene is TRBV6-2 or TRBV6-3, the J gene TRBJ1-5; D gene ambiguous. CDR3 size: 13 residues. Germline V gives CDR1 MNHEY, CDR2 SVGEGT. V was pared by 6 bases and J by 5 bases, with 11 bases between. The CDR3 nucleotides are TGTGCCAGCAGCTTGCGGGATTATCAGCCCCAGCATTTT. Translation: CASSLRDYQPQHF.

In this sample, this clonotype turned up a few times. A junction boundary mismatches the germline segment, possibly from a read error. The V gene is TRBV5-1, the J gene TRBJ2-3; TRBD2 aligns across 7 bases. Germline V gives CDR1 SGHRS, CDR2 YFSETQ. This CDR3 is built from 16 residues. CDR3 nucleotide sequence: TGTGCCAGCAGTTTAGCGGGCGGGGCTAGCACAGATACGCAGTATTTT. Amino acids: CASSLAGGASTDTQYF.

The chain combines TRBV24-1 with TRBJ2-5; no clear D gene. Germline V lookup: CDR1 KGHDR, CDR2 SFDVKD. The CDR3 has 13 residues. V gave up 2 bases and J gave up 4 bases, with 7 bases separating them. CDR3 loop: CATSDWKGETQYF. The CDR3 DNA follows: TGTGCCACCAGTGATTGGAAGGGAGAGACCCAGTACTTC.

This clonotype was counted ten times or more. This sequence joins TRBV4-1 and TRBJ1-4, with TRBD1 identical over 8 bases. Losses at the gene ends were 1 base for V and 5 bases for J; bases not matched to a gene: 0. This CDR3 region has 14 residues. Germline CDR1 reads MGHRA; CDR2 reads YSYEKL. The CDR3 sequence is CASSQGQGNEKLFF. CDR3 coding DNA: TGCGCCAGCAGCCAAGGACAGGGGAATGAAAAACTGTTTTTT.

V and J are TRBV14 and TRBJ2-1, with D possibly TRBD2 on 6 matching bases. This CDR3 is 18 amino acids long. V gave up 0 bases and J gave up 5 bases, with 20 bases separating them. Germline V gene lookup returns CDR1 SGHDN and CDR2 FVKESK. In DNA form, the CDR3 reads TGTGCCAGCAGCCAAGAATGGGGTACTAGCCGGTCTGACAATGAGCAGTTCTTC. Protein sequence: CASSQEWGTSRSDNEQFF. Full variable domain (outside the CDR3, taken from reference TRBV14 and TRBJ2-1): EAGVTQFPSHSVIEKGQTVTLRCDPISGHDNLYWYRRVMGKEIKFLLHFVKESKQDESGMPNNRFLAERTGGTYSTLKVQPAELEDSGVYFCASSQEWGTSRSDNEQFFGPGTRLTVL.

The chain employs TRBV2 and TRBJ2-1, with TRBD2 identical over 13 bases. The CDR3 is made up of 19 amino acids. Looked up from germline, CDR1 is SNHLY and CDR2 is FYNNEI. The trim removed 1 base at V and 5 bases at J, leaving 11 bases unmatched. In DNA form, the CDR3 reads TGTGCCAGCAGTGAAGTTGGTTGGACTAGCGGGAGTAGGGACAATGAGCAGTTCTTC. Translation gives CASSEVGWTSGSRDNEQFF.

This chain links TRBV25-1 with TRBJ2-3; no reliable D call. The CDR3 is 14 amino acids. The ends were cut back, 0 bases at V and 2 bases at J, with 6 bases in the middle. The germline gives CDR1 MGHDK, CDR2 SYGVNS. CDR3 amino acids: CASSEYPNTDTQYF. CDR3 nucleotides: TGTGCCAGCAGTGAATATCCTAACACAGATACGCAGTATTTT.

This clonotype was found a few times. The chain combines TRBV20-1 with TRBJ1-6; D gene ambiguous. The germline CDR1 and CDR2 sequences are DFQATT and SNEGSKA (reference sequence). The V end was cut by 0 bases, the J end by 7 bases, with 10 bases between. The CDR3 covers 14 residues. CDR3: CSARDEVGNSPLHF. The CDR3 DNA sequence: TGCAGTGCTAGAGACGAGGTTGGAAATTCACCCCTCCACTTT.

The genes are TRBV6-2 or TRBV6-3 and TRBJ2-1; D call uncertain. CDR1 and CDR2 (germline): MNHEY, SVGEGT. The CDR3 has 11 amino acids. V was clipped by 2 bases and J by 9 bases, with 5 bases between them. CDR3 sequence reads: CASSYIGEQFF. As DNA, the CDR3 is TGTGCCAGCAGTTACATTGGTGAGCAGTTCTTC.